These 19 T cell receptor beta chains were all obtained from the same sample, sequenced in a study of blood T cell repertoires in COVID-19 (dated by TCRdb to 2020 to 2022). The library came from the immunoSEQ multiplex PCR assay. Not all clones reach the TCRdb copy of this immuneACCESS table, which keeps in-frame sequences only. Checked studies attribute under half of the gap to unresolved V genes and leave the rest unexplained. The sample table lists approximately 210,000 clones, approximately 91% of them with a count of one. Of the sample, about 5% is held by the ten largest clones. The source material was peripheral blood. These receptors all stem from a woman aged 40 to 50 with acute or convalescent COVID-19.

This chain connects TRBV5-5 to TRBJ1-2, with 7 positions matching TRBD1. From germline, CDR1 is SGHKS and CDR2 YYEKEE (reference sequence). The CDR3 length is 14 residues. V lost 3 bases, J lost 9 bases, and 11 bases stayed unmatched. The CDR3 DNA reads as TGTGCCAGCAGCTCATATACGACAGGGTTGCGCTACACCTTC. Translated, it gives CASSSYTTGLRYTF.

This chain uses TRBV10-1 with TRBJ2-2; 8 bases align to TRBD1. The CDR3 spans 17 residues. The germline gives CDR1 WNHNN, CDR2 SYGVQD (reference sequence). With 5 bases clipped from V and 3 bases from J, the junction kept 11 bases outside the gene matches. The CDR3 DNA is TGCGCCAGCAGTCCCAGGGGGCAGGGGAAGTACACCGGGGAGCTGTTTTTT. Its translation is CASSPRGQGKYTGELFF.

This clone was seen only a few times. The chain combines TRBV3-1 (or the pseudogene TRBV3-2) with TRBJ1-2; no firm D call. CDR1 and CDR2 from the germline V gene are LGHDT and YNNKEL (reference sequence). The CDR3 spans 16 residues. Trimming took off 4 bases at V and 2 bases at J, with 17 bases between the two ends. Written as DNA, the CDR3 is TGTGCCAGCAGCCCAACGGGTCGAATTGTCAACTATGGCTACACCTTC. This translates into CASSPTGRIVNYGYTF.

The CDR3 sequence is CASSEQGHNQPQHF. The DNA of the CDR3 is TGCGCCAGCAGTGAGCAGGGCCACAATCAGCCCCAGCATTTT. The V call is TRBV10-2, the J call TRBJ1-5, with D maybe TRBD1 (5 bases). V was trimmed by 2 bases and J by 3 bases, leaving 8 bases between them. The CDR3 runs to 14 residues. The V gene's germline CDR1 is WSHSY and CDR2 SAAADI.

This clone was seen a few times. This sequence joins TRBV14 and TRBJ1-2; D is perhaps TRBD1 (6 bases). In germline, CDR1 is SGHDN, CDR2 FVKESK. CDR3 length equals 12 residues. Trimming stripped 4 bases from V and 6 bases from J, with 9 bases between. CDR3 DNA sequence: TGTGCCAGCAGCCCAGGGGCCCATGGCTACACCTTC. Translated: CASSPGAHGYTF.

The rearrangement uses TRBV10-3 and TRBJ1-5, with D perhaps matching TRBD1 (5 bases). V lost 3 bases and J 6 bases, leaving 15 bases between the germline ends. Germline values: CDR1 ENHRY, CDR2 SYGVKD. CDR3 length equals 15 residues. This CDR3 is CAISDQQGGSQPQHF. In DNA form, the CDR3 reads TGTGCCATCAGTGACCAGCAGGGAGGGAGTCAGCCCCAGCATTTT.

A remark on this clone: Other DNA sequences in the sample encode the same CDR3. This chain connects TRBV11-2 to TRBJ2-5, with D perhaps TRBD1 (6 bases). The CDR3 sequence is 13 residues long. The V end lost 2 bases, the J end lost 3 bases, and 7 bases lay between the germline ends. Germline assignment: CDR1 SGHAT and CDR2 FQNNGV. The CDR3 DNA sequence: TGTGCCAGCAGCTTAAGACAGGAAGAGACCCAGTACTTC. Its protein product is CASSLRQEETQYF.

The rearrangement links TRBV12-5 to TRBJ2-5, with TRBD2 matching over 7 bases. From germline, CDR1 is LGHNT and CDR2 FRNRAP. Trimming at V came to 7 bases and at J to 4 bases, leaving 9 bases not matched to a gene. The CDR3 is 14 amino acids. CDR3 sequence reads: CASAGGWQRETQYF. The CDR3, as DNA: TGTGCTAGTGCCGGGGGGTGGCAGCGAGAGACCCAGTACTTC.

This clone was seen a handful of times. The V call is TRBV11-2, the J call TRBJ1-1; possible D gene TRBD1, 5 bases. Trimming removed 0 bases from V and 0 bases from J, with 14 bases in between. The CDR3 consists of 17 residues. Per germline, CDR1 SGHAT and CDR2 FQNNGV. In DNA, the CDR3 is TGTGCCAGCAGCTTAGATCGAAGGAGGGGTATGAACACTGAAGCTTTCTTT. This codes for CASSLDRRRGMNTEAFF.

Here the CDR3 reads CASSLTFTRVSLHNEQFF. The CDR3 DNA reads TGTGCCAGCAGTTTAACTTTCACCAGGGTATCCTTACACAATGAGCAGTTCTTC. The chain joins TRBV27 to TRBJ2-1, with D possibly TRBD1 on 5 matching bases. Trimming stripped 2 bases from V and 5 bases from J, with 22 bases between. The CDR3 totals 18 residues. Germline V CDR1 and CDR2: MNHEY, SMNVEV (reference sequence).

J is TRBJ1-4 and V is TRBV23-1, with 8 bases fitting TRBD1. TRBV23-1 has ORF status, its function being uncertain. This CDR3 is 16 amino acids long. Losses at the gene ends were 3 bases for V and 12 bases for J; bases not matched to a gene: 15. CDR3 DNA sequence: TGCGCCAGCAGTCACCCCAGGGGACAGGCTCCAGGGGAACTGTTTTTT. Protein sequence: CASSHPRGQAPGELFF.

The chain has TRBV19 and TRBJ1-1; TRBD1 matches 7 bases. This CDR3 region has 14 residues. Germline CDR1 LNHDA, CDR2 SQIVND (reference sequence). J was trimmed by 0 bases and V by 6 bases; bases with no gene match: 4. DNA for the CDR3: TGTGCCAGTAGGATCGACAGGGTGAACACTGAAGCTTTCTTT. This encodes CASRIDRVNTEAFF.

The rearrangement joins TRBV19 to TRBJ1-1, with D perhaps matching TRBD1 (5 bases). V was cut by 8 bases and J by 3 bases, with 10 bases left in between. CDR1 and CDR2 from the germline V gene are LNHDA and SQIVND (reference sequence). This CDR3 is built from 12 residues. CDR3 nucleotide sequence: TGTGCCAGTTTTGGGGGGGACACTGAAGCTTTCTTT. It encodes CASFGGDTEAFF.

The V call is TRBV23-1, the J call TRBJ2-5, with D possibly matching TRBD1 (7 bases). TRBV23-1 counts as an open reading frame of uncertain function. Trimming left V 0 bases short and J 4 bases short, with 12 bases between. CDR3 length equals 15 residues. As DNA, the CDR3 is TGCGCCAGCAGTCAATCGAAGCAGGGGGGAGAGACCCAGTACTTC. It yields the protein CASSQSKQGGETQYF.

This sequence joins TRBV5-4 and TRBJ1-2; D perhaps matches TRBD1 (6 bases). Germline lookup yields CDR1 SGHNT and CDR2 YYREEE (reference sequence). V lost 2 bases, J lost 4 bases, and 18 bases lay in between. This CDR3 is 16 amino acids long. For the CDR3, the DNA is TGTGCCAGCAGCTTCCCAAGACAGGAGAGGGCCTATGGCTACACCTTC. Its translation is CASSFPRQERAYGYTF. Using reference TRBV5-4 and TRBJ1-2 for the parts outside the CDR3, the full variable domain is ETGVTQSPTHLIKTRGQQVTLRCSSQSGHNTVSWYQQALGQGPQFIFQYYREEENGRGNFPPRFSGLQFPNYSSELNVNALELDDSALYLCASSFPRQERAYGYTFGSGTRLTVV.

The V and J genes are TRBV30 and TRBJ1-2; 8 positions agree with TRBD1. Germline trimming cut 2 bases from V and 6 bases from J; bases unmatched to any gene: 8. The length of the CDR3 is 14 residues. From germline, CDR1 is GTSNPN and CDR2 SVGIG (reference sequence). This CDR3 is CAWSRRAGGHGYTF. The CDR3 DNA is TGTGCCTGGAGTCGGCGGGCAGGGGGCCATGGCTACACCTTC.

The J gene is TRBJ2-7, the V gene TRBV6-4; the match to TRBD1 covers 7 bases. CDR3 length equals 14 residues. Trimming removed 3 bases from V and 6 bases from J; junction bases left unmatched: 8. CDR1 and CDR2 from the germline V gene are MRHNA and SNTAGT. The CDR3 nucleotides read TGTGCCAGCAGTGATTATGACAGGGAATGCGAGCAGTACGTC. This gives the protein CASSDYDRECEQYV.

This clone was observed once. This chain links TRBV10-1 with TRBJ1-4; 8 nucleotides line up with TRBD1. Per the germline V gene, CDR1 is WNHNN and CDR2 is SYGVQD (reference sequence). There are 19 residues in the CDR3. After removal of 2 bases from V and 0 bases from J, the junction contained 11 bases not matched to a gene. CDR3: CASSEPGQGLVATNEKLFF. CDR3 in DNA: TGCGCCAGCAGTGAGCCCGGACAGGGCTTAGTTGCAACTAATGAAAAACTGTTTTTT.

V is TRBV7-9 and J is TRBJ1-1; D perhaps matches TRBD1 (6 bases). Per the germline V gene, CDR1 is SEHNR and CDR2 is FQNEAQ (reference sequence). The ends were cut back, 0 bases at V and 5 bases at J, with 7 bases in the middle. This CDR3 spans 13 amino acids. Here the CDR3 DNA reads TGTGCCAGCAGCTTAGCGAGGGGGACTGAAGCTTTCTTT. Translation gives CASSLARGTEAFF.